This T cell receptor (beta chain) was recorded in a study of CD8+ T cells in alopecia areata. Looking at the study overall: Dosing spanned 6 to 18 months on tofacitinib, then 6 months off drug. Study-wide findings and caveats: Across lesional scalp, and particularly alopecia totalis/universalis, clonality surpassed that of normal scalp.

Reverse transcribed after extraction, RNA yielded cDNA as the sequencing template. Measured with immunoSEQ multiplex PCR; TCRdb has only the in-frame clones, and not every one. The sample holds about 120,000 clones, about 50% seen once. Separation by sorting yielded CD4+ and CD8+ T cells from PBMCs. In regard to this clone: What it binds is unknown.

The germline V and J ends were trimmed by 0 bases and 4 bases, with 16 bases remaining between them. Germline CDR1 reads MGHRA; CDR2 reads YSYEKL. The CDR3 has 17 residues. V usage is TRBV4-1 and J usage is TRBJ1-5, with D unresolved. The specimen comprised CD8+ T cells sorted from blood, sampled at week 0. The TCR originated in a human donor with alopecia areata. The CDR3 region is CASSQEPTPNLNQPQHF. CDR3 nucleotide sequence: TGCGCCAGCAGCCAAGAACCAACGCCGAACCTTAATCAGCCCCAGCATTTT.